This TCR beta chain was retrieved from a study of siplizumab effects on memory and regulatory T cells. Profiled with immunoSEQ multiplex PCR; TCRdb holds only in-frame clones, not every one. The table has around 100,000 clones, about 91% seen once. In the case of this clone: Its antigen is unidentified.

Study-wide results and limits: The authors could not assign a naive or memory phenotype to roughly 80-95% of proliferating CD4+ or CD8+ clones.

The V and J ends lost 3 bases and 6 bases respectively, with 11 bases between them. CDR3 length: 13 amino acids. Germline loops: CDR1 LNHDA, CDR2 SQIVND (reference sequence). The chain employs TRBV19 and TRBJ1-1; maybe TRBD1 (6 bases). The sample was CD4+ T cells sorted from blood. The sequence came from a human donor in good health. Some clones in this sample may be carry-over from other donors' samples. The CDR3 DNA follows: TGTGCCAGTAGTATCCGGGGGGGGCCTGAAGCTTTCTTT. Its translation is CASSIRGGPEAFF.